The 11 T cell receptor beta chains given below trace back to one sample, sequenced in a study of blood T cell repertoires in COVID-19. Sequenced by immunoSEQ multiplex PCR; TCRdb stores in-frame clones only, minus some. This table holds about 380,000 clones, 70% to 85% found once. The source material was peripheral blood. The source is a human donor with acute or convalescent COVID-19. The donor label of this sample is uncertain.

J is TRBJ1-5 and V is TRBV2; 7 bases align to TRBD1. Looked up from germline, CDR1 is SNHLY and CDR2 is FYNNEI. This CDR3 has 14 residues. V was pared by 4 bases and J by 2 bases, with 2 bases of the junction left unmatched. The CDR3 sequence: CASSGDRRNQPQHF. CDR3 DNA sequence: TGTGCCAGCAGTGGGGACAGACGCAATCAGCCCCAGCATTTT.

The chain has TRBV10-3 and TRBJ2-7; D possibly corresponds to TRBD2 (6 bases). This CDR3 is built from 13 residues. The germline CDR1 and CDR2 sequences are ENHRY and SYGVKD. The V gene lost 8 bases and the J gene lost 2 bases, with 13 bases spanning the gap. Here the CDR3 DNA reads TGTGCCATCGCCGGGGCGGGACCCTACGAGCAGTACTTC. This encodes CAIAGAGPYEQYF.

This chain uses TRBV29-1 with TRBJ2-5; D possibly corresponds to TRBD1 (7 bases). V was cut by 4 bases and J by 2 bases, with 17 bases left in between. The germline V gene encodes CDR1 SQVTM and CDR2 ANQGSEA. This CDR3 contains 15 residues. CDR3 residues: CSVVGGTASQETQYF. As DNA, the CDR3 is TGCAGCGTTGTCGGAGGGACAGCCTCTCAAGAGACCCAGTACTTC.

The genes are TRBV5-1 and TRBJ1-6; the match to TRBD1 covers 9 bases. From germline, CDR1 is SGHRS and CDR2 YFSETQ. V lost 2 bases, J lost 8 bases, and 8 bases stayed unmatched. The CDR3 is 16 amino acids. The CDR3 DNA follows: TGCGCCAGCAGCTTTGCCGGGACAGGGTCTGATTCACCCCTCCACTTT. Amino acids: CASSFAGTGSDSPLHF.

The rearrangement links TRBV7-2 to TRBJ2-1, with 11 bases that match TRBD2. The CDR3 loop spans 17 amino acids. Germline CDR1 and CDR2: SGHTA and FQGNSA. The J segment lost 3 bases and the V segment lost 3 bases, leaving 7 bases of the junction unmatched. The CDR3 DNA is TGTGCCAGCAGCTTTTCCGGGACTAGCGGATACTACAATGAGCAGTTCTTC. Translating gives CASSFSGTSGYYNEQFF.

The chain has TRBV10-1 and TRBJ2-2; D gene ambiguous. The CDR3 has 14 residues. The V end was cut by 3 bases, the J end by 0 bases, with 5 bases between. CDR1 and CDR2 (germline): WNHNN, SYGVQD (reference sequence). CDR3 coding DNA: TGCGCCAGCAGTGAACAGCCGAACACCGGGGAGCTGTTTTTT. It is translated as CASSEQPNTGELFF.

This clone has just a few counts. Sequence at one end of the junction differs from germline and may be a read error. The V and J genes are TRBV18 and TRBJ1-2; TRBD1 agrees at 9 bases. The length of the CDR3 is 13 residues. CDR1 KGHSH and CDR2 LQKENI come from the germline V gene. CDR3 DNA: TGTGCCAGCTCAAGGGACAGGGCGTATGACTACACCTTC. This codes for CASSRDRAYDYTF.

The rearrangement uses TRBV18 and TRBJ2-2, with 11 positions matching TRBD2. The CDR3 has 16 amino acids. CDR1 KGHSH and CDR2 LQKENI come from the germline V gene. Trimming took 3 bases from V and 7 from J; bases not matched to a gene: 7. Here the CDR3 reads CASSPTSGSFYGELFF. The CDR3 DNA sequence: TGTGCCAGCTCACCCACTAGCGGGAGTTTTTACGGGGAGCTGTTTTTT. Full variable domain (outside the CDR3, taken from reference TRBV18 and TRBJ2-2): NAGVMQNPRHLVRRRGQEARLRCSPMKGHSHVYWYRQLPEEGLKFMVYLQKENIIDESGMPKERFSAEFPKEGPSILRIQQVVRGDSAAYFCASSPTSGSFYGELFFGEGSRLTVL.

The chain has TRBV11-2 and TRBJ2-1; TRBD2 aligns across 7 bases. CDR3 length equals 14 residues. The J segment lost 4 bases and the V segment lost 5 bases, leaving 5 bases of the junction unmatched. Germline assignment: CDR1 SGHAT and CDR2 FQNNGV. The CDR3 DNA reads TGTGCCAGCAGCCCCCTAGCGGTATACAATGAGCAGTTCTTC. Translated, it gives CASSPLAVYNEQFF.

The rearrangement uses TRBV6-4 and TRBJ2-3; TRBD2 matches at 11 bases. The junction had 6 bases not matched to a gene; V was cut back by 5 bases and J by 5 bases. This CDR3 spans 15 amino acids. Germline-derived CDR1 and CDR2 are MRHNA and SNTAGT. DNA for the CDR3: TGTGCCAGCAGTTTAGCGGGGGGGCCTATAGATACGCAGTATTTT. Encoded protein: CASSLAGGPIDTQYF.

V is TRBV18 and J is TRBJ2-1; the match to TRBD2 covers 10 bases. The germline V gene has CDR1 KGHSH and CDR2 LQKENI. The CDR3 runs 15 residues. The J segment lost 7 bases and the V segment lost 3 bases, leaving 6 bases of the junction unmatched. CDR3 nucleotide sequence: TGTGCCAGCTCACCCTCAGCGGGGGGGAGTAATGAGCAGTTCTTC. This translates into CASSPSAGGSNEQFF.